The clone carrying this T cell receptor (beta chain) was counted a single time. Antigen specificity is unknown. This entry belongs to a study of cytomegalovirus exposure and HLA in healthy donors. Study results and limitations: Later analysis suggested links between common viral pathogens and several top significant clusters. Reported findings show TCR beta sequences accurately forecast HLA-A and HLA-B alleles in most subjects.

The PCR used 60 Vbeta and 13 Jbeta primers. TCRdb keeps only in-frame clones here, not all; method: immunoSEQ multiplex PCR. This sample has approximately 190,000 clones, with about 85% found just once. The CDR3 has 14 residues. The germline gives CDR1 LGHNA, CDR2 YNFKEQ. Trimming took off 1 base at V and 10 bases at J, with 11 bases between the two ends. The sample consisted of PBMCs. The genes are TRBV4-2 and TRBJ1-6; unclear D gene. The clonotype was recovered from a man over 45 in good health and CMV-seronegative. Here the CDR3 DNA reads TGTGCCAGCAGCCAAGGGTTTGGAGTATCACCCCTCCACTTT. Translating it yields CASSQGFGVSPLHF.